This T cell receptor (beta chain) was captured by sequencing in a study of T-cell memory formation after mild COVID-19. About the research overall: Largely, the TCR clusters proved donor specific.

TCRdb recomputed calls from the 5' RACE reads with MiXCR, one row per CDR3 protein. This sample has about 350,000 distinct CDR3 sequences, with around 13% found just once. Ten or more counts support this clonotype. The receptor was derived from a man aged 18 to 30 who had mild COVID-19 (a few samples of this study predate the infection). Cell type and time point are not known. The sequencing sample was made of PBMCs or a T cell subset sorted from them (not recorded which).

CDR3: CASSQTGTSPGGYTF. The DNA for the CDR3 is TGTGCCAGCAGCCAAACAGGGACCAGTCCGGGAGGCTACACCTTC. V usage is TRBV3-1 and J usage is TRBJ1-2, with D possibly TRBD1 on 6 matching bases. The germline V and J ends were trimmed by 2 bases and 8 bases, with 18 bases remaining between them. Germline CDR1 reads LGHDT; CDR2 reads YNNKEL (reference sequence). This CDR3 comprises 15 residues. Using reference TRBV3-1 and TRBJ1-2 for the parts outside the CDR3, the full variable domain is DTAVSQTPKYLVTQMGNDKSIKCEQNLGHDTMYWYKQDSKKFLKIMFSYNNKELIINETVPNRFSPKSPDKAHLNLHINSLELGDSAVYFCASSQTGTSPGGYTFGSGTRLTVV.